The rows below give T cell receptor beta chains drawn from one sample of a study of blood T cell repertoires in COVID-19. Clones were read by immunoSEQ multiplex PCR, and TCRdb kept only the in-frame ones, dropping some. This sample has 150,000 to 200,000 clones, with about 86% found just once. The sequenced sample was peripheral blood. These receptors were obtained from a woman at least 80 years old with acute or convalescent COVID-19. Each CDR3 is given with its conserved first and last residue. Fields, in order: CDR3 DNA, CDR3 protein, clone size, V gene, D gene, J gene. D genes are given only for firm matches. Clone size, where shown, is once, few, many, or a class for clones that have expanded.

cdr3_nt: TGTGCCTGGAGCACAAACGGGGATCAGCCCCAGCATTTT
cdr3_aa: CAWSTNGDQPQHF
clone_size: -
v_call: TRBV30
d_call: -
j_call: TRBJ1-5

cdr3_nt: TGTGCCAGCAGTCAGCCGGGACAGGGCCCGAGGACCGGGGAGCTGTTTTTT
cdr3_aa: CASSQPGQGPRTGELFF
clone_size: -
v_call: TRBV6-2/TRBV6-3
d_call: TRBD1
j_call: TRBJ2-2

cdr3_nt: TGTGCCAGCAGCCAGGCTAGCGGTATTCACACAGATACGCAGTATTTT
cdr3_aa: CASSQASGIHTDTQYF
clone_size: -
v_call: TRBV3-1/TRBV3-2
d_call: TRBD2
j_call: TRBJ2-3

cdr3_nt: TGTGCCAGCAGCGCCGGACAGGGGGTTGATCAGCCCCAGCATTTT
cdr3_aa: CASSAGQGVDQPQHF
clone_size: -
v_call: TRBV5-5
d_call: TRBD1
j_call: TRBJ1-5

cdr3_nt: TGTGCCAGCAGTCCCAACAGGGTATGGTACGAGCAGTACTTC
cdr3_aa: CASSPNRVWYEQYF
clone_size: -
v_call: TRBV28
d_call: -
j_call: TRBJ2-7

cdr3_nt: TGTGCCAGCAGCTTAGCTGGGGGGGCTGGTGGCGAGCAGTACTTC
cdr3_aa: CASSLAGGAGGEQYF
clone_size: -
v_call: TRBV7-2
d_call: -
j_call: TRBJ2-7

cdr3_nt: TGTGCCAGCACCCTGGGGGCTAGCGGGTTCGTCATAGATGAGCAGTTCTTC
cdr3_aa: CASTLGASGFVIDEQFF
clone_size: -
v_call: TRBV5-6
d_call: TRBD2
j_call: TRBJ2-1

cdr3_nt: TGTGCCAGTAGTGTGCTGGCGGGAGGTGACAATGAGCAGTTCTTC
cdr3_aa: CASSVLAGGDNEQFF
clone_size: -
v_call: TRBV19
d_call: TRBD2
j_call: TRBJ2-1

cdr3_nt: TGTGCCAGCAGCCCGGAGGGGATCGGCTACACCTTC
cdr3_aa: CASSPEGIGYTF
clone_size: -
v_call: TRBV14
d_call: -
j_call: TRBJ1-2

cdr3_nt: TGTGCCAGCAGCCCTAGCGGGGGGCCCTACGAGCAGTACTTC
cdr3_aa: CASSPSGGPYEQYF
clone_size: -
v_call: TRBV11-3
d_call: TRBD2
j_call: TRBJ2-7

cdr3_nt: TGCGCCAGCAGCTCGGGACTACCCCGGACCTACGAGCAGTACTTC
cdr3_aa: CASSSGLPRTYEQYF
clone_size: -
v_call: TRBV5-1
d_call: TRBD2
j_call: TRBJ2-7

cdr3_nt: TGTGCCAGCAGTTTAATGAGAAGTACGCAGTATTTT
cdr3_aa: CASSLMRSTQYF
clone_size: -
v_call: TRBV28
d_call: -
j_call: TRBJ2-3

cdr3_nt: TGTGCCAGCAGCTTGGGGCTAGCGGGAGGCTGGGAGACCCAGTACTTC
cdr3_aa: CASSLGLAGGWETQYF
clone_size: -
v_call: TRBV5-4
d_call: TRBD2
j_call: TRBJ2-5

cdr3_nt: TGTGCCAGCAGTCCTACAGGGGTTGGAGCCAAAAACATTCAGTACTTC
cdr3_aa: CASSPTGVGAKNIQYF
clone_size: once
v_call: TRBV28
d_call: TRBD1
j_call: TRBJ2-4

cdr3_nt: TGTGCCATCGCACCGGGACTAGCGGGAGGTAGCAAAAACATTCAGTACTTC
cdr3_aa: CAIAPGLAGGSKNIQYF
clone_size: -
v_call: TRBV10-3
d_call: TRBD2
j_call: TRBJ2-4

cdr3_nt: TGTGCCAGCTCAACCGGGACAGGGGGAACAGATACGCAGTATTTT
cdr3_aa: CASSTGTGGTDTQYF
clone_size: -
v_call: TRBV18
d_call: TRBD1
j_call: TRBJ2-3

cdr3_nt: TGTGCCATCAGTGAGGCGGGACTAGCGGCATACAATGAGCAGTTCTTC
cdr3_aa: CAISEAGLAAYNEQFF
clone_size: -
v_call: TRBV10-3
d_call: TRBD2
j_call: TRBJ2-1

cdr3_nt: TGTGCCAGCAGTGAAGGGACAACGAACTCTGGGAACACCATATATTTT
cdr3_aa: CASSEGTTNSGNTIYF
clone_size: -
v_call: TRBV2
d_call: -
j_call: TRBJ1-3

cdr3_nt: TGTGCCAACAGAGTACAGTACACCGGGGAGCTGTTTTTT
cdr3_aa: CANRVQYTGELFF
clone_size: few
v_call: TRBV10-3
d_call: -
j_call: TRBJ2-2

cdr3_nt: TGCAGTGCTAGTGGTAGCATGGACACAGATACGCAGTATTTT
cdr3_aa: CSASGSMDTDTQYF
clone_size: -
v_call: TRBV20-1
d_call: -
j_call: TRBJ2-3

cdr3_nt: TGTGCCAGCTCACCGACGGGACTAGCGGGCCCGACTAGCTCCTACAATGAGCAGTTCTTC
cdr3_aa: CASSPTGLAGPTSSYNEQFF
clone_size: -
v_call: TRBV18
d_call: TRBD2
j_call: TRBJ2-1

cdr3_nt: TGTGCCAGCAGTTACTTACAGGGGGCCGGCGGGGAGCTGTTTTTT
cdr3_aa: CASSYLQGAGGELFF
clone_size: -
v_call: TRBV6-5
d_call: TRBD1
j_call: TRBJ2-2

cdr3_nt: TGTGCCAGCAGCTTGGGGGACTCCCATTTCCAAGAGACCCAGTACTTC
cdr3_aa: CASSLGDSHFQETQYF
clone_size: -
v_call: TRBV5-4
d_call: -
j_call: TRBJ2-5

cdr3_nt: TGTGCCAGCAGTTTTTCCGGACAGGGGACGAGAGAGACCCAGTACTTC
cdr3_aa: CASSFSGQGTRETQYF
clone_size: -
v_call: TRBV27
d_call: TRBD1
j_call: TRBJ2-5

cdr3_nt: TGCGCCAGCGCGAGATTCCGGGACTTAGGCACAGATACGCAGTATTTT
cdr3_aa: CASARFRDLGTDTQYF
clone_size: -
v_call: TRBV5-1
d_call: -
j_call: TRBJ2-3